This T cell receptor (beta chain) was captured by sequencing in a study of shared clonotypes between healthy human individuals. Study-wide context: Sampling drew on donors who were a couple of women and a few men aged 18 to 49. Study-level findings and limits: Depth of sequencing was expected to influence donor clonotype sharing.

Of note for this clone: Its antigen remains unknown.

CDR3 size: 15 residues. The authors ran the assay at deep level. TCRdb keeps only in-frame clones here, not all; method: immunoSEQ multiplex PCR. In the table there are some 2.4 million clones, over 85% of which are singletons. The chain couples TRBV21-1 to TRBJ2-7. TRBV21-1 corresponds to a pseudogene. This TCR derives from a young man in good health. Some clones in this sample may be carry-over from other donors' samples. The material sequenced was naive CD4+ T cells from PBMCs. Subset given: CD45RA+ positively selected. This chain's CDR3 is CASTLEEGVLYEQYF. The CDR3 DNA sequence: TGTGCCAGCACCTTGGAGGAAGGGGTTCTATACGAGCAGTACTTC.